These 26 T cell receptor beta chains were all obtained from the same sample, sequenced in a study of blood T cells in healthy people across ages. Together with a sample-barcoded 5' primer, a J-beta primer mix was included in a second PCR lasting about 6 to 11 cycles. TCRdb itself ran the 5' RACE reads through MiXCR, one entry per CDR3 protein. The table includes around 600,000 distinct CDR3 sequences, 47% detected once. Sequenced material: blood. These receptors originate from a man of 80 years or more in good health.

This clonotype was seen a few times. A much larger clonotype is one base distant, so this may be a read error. This CDR3 is CASSLGGSSNEQYF. In nucleotides, the CDR3 is TGTGCCAGCAGTTTGGGGGGCTCCTCGAATGAGCAGTACTTC. The chain carries TRBV6-6 and TRBJ2-5, with D possibly being TRBD1 or TRBD2 (6 bases each). The CDR3 covers 14 residues. CDR1 is MNHNY, CDR2 SVGAGI, per germline (reference sequence). V lost 4 bases, J lost 11 bases, and 20 bases lay in between.

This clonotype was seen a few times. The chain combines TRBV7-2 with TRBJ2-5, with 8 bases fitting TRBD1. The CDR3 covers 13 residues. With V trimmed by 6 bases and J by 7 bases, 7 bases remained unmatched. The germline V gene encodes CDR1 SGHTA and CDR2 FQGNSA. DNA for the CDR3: TGTGCCAGCAGTTCAGACAGGGGTGGGACCCAGTACTTC. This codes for CASSSDRGGTQYF.

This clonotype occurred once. CDR3 coding DNA: TGCGCCAGCAGCTTGGCCTCGGGGATAGGGCCAGAGACCCAGTACTTC. Translating gives CASSLASGIGPETQYF. The rearrangement uses TRBV5-1 and TRBJ2-5; D may be TRBD2 (5 bases). Trimming pared 0 bases from V and 4 bases from J, leaving 16 bases between. From germline, CDR1 is SGHRS and CDR2 YFSETQ. This CDR3 comprises 16 residues.

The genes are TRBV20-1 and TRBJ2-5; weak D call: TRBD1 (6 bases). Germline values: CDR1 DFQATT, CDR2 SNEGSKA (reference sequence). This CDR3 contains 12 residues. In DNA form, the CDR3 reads TGCAGGGCTTACAGGGTAAAAGAGACCCAGTACTTC. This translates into CRAYRVKETQYF.

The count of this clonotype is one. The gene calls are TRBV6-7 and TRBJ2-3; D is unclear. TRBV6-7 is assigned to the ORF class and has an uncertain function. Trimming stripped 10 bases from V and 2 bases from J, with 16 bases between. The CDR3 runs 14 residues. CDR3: CATLMLAPTDTQYF. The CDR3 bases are TGTGCCACCTTGATGTTAGCCCCCACAGATACGCAGTATTTT.

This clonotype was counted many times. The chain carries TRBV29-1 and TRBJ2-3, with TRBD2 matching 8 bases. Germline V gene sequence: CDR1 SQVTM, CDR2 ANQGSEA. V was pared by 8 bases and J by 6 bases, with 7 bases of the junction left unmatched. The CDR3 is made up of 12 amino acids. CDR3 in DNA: TGCAGCCTTAGCGGGGCAGTGGATACGCAGTATTTT. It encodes CSLSGAVDTQYF.

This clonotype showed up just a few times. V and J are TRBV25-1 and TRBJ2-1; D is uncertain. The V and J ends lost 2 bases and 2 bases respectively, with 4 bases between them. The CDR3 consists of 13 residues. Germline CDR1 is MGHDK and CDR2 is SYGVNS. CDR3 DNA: TGTGCCAGCAGTGAACTGGCCTACAATGAGCAGTTCTTC. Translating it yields CASSELAYNEQFF.

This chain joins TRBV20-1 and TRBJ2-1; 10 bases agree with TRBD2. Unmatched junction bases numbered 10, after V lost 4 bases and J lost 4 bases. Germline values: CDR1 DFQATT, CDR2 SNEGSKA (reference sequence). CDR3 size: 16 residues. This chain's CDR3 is CSAILIGLADYNEQFF. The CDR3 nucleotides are TGCAGTGCTATTCTTATAGGACTAGCGGATTACAATGAGCAGTTCTTC.

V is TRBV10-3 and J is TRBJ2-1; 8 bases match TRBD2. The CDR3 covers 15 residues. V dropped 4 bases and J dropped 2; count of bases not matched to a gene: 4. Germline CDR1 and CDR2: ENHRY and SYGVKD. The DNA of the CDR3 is TGTGCCATCAGTGGGGGACTAGGGGCCTACAATGAGCAGTTCTTC. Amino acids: CAISGGLGAYNEQFF.

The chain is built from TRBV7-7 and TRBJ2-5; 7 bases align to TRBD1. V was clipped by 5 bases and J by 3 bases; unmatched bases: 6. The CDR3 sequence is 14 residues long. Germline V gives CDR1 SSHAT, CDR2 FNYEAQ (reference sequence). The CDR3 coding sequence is TGTGCCAGCAGCCGTACAGGGGTTAAAGAGACCCAGTACTTC. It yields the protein CASSRTGVKETQYF.

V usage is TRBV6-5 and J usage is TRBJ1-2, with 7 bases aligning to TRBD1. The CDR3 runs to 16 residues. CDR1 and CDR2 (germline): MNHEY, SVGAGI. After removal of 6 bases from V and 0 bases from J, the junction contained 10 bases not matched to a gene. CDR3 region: CASRRGQRGPNYGYTF. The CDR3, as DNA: TGTGCCAGCAGACGGGGACAGCGGGGACCTAACTATGGCTACACCTTC.

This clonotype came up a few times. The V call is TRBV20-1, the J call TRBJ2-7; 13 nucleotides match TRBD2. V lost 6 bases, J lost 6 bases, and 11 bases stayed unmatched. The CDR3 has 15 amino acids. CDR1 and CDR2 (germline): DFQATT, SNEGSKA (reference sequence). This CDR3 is CSAVPPGLAGFEQYF. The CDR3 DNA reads TGCAGTGCCGTCCCCCCGGGACTAGCGGGATTCGAGCAGTACTTC.

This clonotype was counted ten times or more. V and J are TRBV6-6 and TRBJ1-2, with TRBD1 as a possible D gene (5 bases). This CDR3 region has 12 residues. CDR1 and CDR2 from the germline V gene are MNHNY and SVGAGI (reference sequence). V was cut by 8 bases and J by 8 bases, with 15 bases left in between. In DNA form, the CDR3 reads TGTGCCAGCGGGGCCAATGGTGGAGGCTACACCTTC. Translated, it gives CASGANGGGYTF.

CDR3: CAISESAGVNTEAFF. The CDR3 bases are TGTGCCATCAGTGAGTCGGCGGGAGTGAACACTGAAGCTTTCTTT. The genes are TRBV10-3 and TRBJ1-1, with D unclear. The germline V and J ends were trimmed by 0 bases and 0 bases, with 8 bases remaining between them. CDR1 and CDR2 (germline): ENHRY, SYGVKD. The CDR3 is made up of 15 amino acids.

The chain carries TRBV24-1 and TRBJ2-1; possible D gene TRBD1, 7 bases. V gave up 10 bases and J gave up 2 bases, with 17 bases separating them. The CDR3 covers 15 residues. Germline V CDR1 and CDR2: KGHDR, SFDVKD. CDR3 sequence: CATQGQGGPYNEQFF. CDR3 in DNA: TGTGCCACACAAGGGCAGGGGGGCCCCTACAATGAGCAGTTCTTC.

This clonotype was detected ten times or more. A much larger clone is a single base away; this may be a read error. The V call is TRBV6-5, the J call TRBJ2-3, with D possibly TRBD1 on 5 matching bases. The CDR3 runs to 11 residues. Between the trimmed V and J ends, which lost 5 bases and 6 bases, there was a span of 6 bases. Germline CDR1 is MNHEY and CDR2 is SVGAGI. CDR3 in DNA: TGTGCCAGCAGTAAGGGGGATACGCAGTATTTT. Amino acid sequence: CASSKGDTQYF.

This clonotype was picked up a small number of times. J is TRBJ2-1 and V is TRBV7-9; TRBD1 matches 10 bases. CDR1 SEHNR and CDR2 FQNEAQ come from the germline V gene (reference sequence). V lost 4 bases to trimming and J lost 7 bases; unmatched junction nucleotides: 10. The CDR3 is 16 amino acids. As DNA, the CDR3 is TGTGCCAGCAGCTCATATCCGGACAGGGGGAAGAATGAGCAGTTCTTC. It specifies CASSSYPDRGKNEQFF.

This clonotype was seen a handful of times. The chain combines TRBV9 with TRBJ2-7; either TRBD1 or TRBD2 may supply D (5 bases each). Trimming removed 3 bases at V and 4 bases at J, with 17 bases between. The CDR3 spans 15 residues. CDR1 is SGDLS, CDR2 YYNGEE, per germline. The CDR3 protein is CASSAVGTPMYEQYF. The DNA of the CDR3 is TGTGCCAGCAGCGCCGTCGGGACCCCGATGTACGAGCAGTACTTC.

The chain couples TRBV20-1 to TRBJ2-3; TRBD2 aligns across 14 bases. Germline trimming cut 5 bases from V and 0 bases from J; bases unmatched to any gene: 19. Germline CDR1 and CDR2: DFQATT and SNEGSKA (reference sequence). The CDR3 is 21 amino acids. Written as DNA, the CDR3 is TGCAGTGCTGGGGGCGGGGGTCTTCGACTAGCGGGAGGGAGAAGCACAGATACGCAGTATTTT. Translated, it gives CSAGGGGLRLAGGRSTDTQYF.

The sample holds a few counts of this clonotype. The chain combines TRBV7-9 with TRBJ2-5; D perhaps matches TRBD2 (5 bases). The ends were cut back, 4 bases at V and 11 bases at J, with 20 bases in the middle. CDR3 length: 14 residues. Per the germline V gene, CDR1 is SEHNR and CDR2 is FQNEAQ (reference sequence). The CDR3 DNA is TGTGCCAGCAGCTCCCGACATCCTGCTGGGGAGCAGTACTTC. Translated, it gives CASSSRHPAGEQYF.

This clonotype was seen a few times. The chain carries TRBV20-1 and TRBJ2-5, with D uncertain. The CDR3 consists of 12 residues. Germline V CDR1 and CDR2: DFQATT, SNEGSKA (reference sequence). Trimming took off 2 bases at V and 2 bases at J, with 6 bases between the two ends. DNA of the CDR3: TGCAGTGCTAGACTGGTTCAAGAGACCCAGTACTTC. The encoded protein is CSARLVQETQYF.

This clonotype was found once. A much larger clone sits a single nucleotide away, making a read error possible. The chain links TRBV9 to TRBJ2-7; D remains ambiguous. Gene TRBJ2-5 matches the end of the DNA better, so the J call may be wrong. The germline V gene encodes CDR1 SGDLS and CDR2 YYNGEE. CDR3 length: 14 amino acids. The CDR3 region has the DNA TGTGCCAGCAGCGTAGGGCAAGCTAGGGAGACCCAGTACTTC. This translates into CASSVGQARETQYF.

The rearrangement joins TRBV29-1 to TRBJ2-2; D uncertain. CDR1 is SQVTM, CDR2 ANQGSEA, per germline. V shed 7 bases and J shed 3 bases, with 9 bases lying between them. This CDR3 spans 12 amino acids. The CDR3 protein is CSANKDTGELFF. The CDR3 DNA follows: TGCAGCGCCAACAAGGACACCGGGGAGCTGTTTTTT.

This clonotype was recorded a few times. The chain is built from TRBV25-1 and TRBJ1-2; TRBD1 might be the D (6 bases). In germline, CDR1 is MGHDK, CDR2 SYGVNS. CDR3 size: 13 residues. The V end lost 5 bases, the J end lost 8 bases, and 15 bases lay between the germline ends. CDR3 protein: CASSPRDNWGYTF. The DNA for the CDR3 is TGTGCCAGCAGTCCCCGGGACAATTGGGGCTACACCTTC.

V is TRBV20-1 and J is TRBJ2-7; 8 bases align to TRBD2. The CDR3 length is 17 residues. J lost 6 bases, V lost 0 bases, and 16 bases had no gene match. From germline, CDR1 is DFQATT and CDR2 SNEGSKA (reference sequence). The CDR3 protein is CSARDAVAGSWGSEQYF. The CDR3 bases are TGCAGTGCTAGAGATGCGGTAGCGGGGTCATGGGGGAGCGAGCAGTACTTC.

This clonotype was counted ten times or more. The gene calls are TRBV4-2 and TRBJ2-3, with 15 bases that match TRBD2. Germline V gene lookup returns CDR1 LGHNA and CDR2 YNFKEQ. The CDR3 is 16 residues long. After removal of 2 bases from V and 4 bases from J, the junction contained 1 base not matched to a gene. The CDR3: CASSQRTSGRADTQYF. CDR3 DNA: TGTGCCAGCAGCCAAAGGACTAGCGGGAGGGCAGATACGCAGTATTTT.